This T cell receptor (beta chain) was documented in a study of blood T cells in healthy people across ages. Findings and caveats of the study: Roughly linear age-related decline in beta diversity appeared, significant by age about 37.

This CDR3 is built from 13 residues. The germline V gene encodes CDR1 MNHEY and CDR2 SVGAGI. Trimming removed 3 bases at V and 4 bases at J, with 7 bases between. Concerning this clonotype itself: Antigen unknown.

Then a second PCR, running about 6 to 11 cycles, was carried out with a sample-barcoded 5' primer and a J-beta primer mix. MiXCR was run by TCRdb on the 5' RACE reads, yielding one entry per CDR3 protein. This table has over a million distinct CDR3 sequences, approximately 63% appearing once. This sequence originates from a man aged 18 to 29 in good health. Sequencing input: blood. This sequence joins TRBV6-5 and TRBJ2-1, with D uncertain. The CDR3 reads CASSYSGYNEQFF. The CDR3 bases are TGTGCCAGCAGTTATTCCGGTTACAATGAGCAGTTCTTC.